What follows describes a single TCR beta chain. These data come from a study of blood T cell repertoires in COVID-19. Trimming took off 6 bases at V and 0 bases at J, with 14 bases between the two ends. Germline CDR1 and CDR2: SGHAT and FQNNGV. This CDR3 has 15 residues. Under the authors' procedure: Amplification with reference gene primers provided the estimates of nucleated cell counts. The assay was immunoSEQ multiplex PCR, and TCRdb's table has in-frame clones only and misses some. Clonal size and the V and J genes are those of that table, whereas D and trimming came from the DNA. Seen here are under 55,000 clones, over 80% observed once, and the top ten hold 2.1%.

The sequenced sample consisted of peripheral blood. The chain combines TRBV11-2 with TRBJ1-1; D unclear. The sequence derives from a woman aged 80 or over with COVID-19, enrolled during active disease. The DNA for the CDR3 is TGTGCCAGCAGTGGACCACTAGGCGTGAACACTGAAGCTTTCTTT. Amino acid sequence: CASSGPLGVNTEAFF.